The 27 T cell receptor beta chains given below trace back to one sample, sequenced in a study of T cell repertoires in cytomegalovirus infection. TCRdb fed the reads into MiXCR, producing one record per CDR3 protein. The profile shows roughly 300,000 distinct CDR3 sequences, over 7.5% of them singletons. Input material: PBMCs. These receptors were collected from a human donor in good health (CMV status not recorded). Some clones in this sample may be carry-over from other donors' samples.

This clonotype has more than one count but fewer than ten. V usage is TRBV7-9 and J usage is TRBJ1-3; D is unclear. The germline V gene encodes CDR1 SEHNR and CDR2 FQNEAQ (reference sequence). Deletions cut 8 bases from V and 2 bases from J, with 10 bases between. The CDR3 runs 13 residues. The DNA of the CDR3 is TGTGCCAGCGGACGTTTGCCTGGAAACACCATATATTTT. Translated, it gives CASGRLPGNTIYF.

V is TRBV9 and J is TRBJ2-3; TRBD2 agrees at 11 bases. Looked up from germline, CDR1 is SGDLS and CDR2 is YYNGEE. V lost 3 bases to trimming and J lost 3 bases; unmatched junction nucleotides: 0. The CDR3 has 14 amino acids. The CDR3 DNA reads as TGTGCCAGCAGCGCTAGCGGGAGGACAGATACGCAGTATTTT. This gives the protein CASSASGRTDTQYF.

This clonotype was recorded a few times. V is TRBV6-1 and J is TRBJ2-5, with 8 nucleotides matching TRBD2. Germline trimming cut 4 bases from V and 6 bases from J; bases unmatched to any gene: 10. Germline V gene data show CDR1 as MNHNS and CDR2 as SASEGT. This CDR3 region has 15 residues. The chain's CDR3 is CASSAPLREGQTQYF. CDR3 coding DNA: TGTGCCAGCAGTGCCCCCCTACGGGAGGGCCAGACCCAGTACTTC.

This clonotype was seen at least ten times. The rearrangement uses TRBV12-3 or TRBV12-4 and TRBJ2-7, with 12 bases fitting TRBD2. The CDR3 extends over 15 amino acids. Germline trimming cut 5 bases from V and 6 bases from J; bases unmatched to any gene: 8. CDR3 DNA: TGTGCCAGCAGTCCCGCCGGGGGACTAGCGGGCGAGCAGTACTTC. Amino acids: CASSPAGGLAGEQYF.

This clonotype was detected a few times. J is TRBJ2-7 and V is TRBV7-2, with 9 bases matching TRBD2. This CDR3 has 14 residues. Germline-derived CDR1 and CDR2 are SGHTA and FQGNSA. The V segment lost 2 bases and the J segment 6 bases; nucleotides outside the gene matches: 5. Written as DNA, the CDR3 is TGTGCCAGCAGCTTAAAGCGGGAGGTCGGCGAGCAGTACTTC. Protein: CASSLKREVGEQYF. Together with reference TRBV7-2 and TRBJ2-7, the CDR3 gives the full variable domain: GAGVSQSPSNKVTEKGKDVELRCDPISGHTALYWYRQSLGQGLEFLIYFQGNSAPDKSGLPSDRFSAERTGGSVSTLTIQRTQQEDSAVYLCASSLKREVGEQYFGPGTRLTVT.

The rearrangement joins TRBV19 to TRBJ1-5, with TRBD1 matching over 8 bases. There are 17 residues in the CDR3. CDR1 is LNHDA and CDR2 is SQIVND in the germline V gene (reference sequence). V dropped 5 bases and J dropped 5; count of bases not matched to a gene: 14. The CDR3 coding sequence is TGTGCCAGTAGTCGACAAACCGGGACAGGCCGTGATCAGCCCCAGCATTTT. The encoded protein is CASSRQTGTGRDQPQHF. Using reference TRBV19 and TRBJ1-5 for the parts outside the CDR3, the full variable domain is DGGITQSPKYLFRKEGQNVTLSCEQNLNHDAMYWYRQDPGQGLRLIYYSQIVNDFQKGDIAEGYSVSREKKESFPLTVTSAQKNPTAFYLCASSRQTGTGRDQPQHFGDGTRLSIL.

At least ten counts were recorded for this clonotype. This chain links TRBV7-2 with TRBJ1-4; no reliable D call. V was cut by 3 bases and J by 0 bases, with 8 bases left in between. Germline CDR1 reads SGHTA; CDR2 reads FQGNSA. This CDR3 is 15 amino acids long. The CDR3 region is CASSFGDTTNEKLFF. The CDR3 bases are TGTGCCAGCAGCTTTGGAGACACAACTAATGAAAAACTGTTTTTT.

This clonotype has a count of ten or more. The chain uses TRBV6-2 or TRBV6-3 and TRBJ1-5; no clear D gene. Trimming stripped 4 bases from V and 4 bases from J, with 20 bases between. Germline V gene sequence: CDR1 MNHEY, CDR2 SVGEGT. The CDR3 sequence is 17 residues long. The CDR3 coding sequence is TGTGCCAGCAGTTCGCTCCATGAGGCAGAAAGGAATCAGCCCCAGCATTTT. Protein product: CASSSLHEAERNQPQHF.

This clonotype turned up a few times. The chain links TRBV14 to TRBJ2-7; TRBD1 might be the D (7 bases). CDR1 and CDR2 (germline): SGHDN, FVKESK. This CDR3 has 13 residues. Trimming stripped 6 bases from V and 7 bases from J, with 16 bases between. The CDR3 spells CASSPGQRAEQYF. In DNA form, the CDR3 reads TGTGCCAGCAGTCCGGGACAGCGGGCTGAGCAGTACTTC.

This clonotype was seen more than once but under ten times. CDR3 region: CASSQSGGPRETQYF. For the CDR3, the DNA is TGCGCCAGCAGCCAATCGGGGGGGCCGAGGGAGACCCAGTACTTC. The chain couples TRBV4-3 to TRBJ2-5, with TRBD2 matching 8 bases. Unmatched junction bases numbered 7, after V lost 2 bases and J lost 5 bases. There are 15 residues in the CDR3. CDR1 is LGHNA and CDR2 is YSLEER in the germline V gene.

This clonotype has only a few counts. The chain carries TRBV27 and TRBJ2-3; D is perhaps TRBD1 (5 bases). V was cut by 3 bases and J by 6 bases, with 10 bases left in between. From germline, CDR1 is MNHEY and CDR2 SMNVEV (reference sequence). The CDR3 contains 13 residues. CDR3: CASSFQGYDTQYF. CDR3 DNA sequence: TGTGCCAGCAGTTTTCAGGGTTATGATACGCAGTATTTT.

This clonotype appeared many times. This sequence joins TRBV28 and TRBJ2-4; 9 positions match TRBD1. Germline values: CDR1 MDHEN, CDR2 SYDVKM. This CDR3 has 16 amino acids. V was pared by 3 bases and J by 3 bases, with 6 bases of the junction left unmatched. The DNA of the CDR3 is TGTGCCAGCAGTTTTCTGACAGGGGGGTTCAAAAACATTCAGTACTTC. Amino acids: CASSFLTGGFKNIQYF.

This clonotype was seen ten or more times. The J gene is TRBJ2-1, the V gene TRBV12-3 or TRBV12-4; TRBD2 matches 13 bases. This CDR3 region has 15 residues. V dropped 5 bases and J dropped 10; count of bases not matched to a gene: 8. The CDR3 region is CASSLGLAGPIEQFF. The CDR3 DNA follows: TGTGCCAGCAGTCTGGGACTAGCGGGGCCAATCGAGCAGTTCTTC.

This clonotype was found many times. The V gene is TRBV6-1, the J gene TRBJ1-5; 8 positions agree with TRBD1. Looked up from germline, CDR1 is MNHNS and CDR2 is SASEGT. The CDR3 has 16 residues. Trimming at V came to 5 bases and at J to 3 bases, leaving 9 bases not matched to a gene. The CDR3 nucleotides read TGTGCCAGCAGTCGGACAGGGACGGGGATCAATCAGCCCCAGCATTTT. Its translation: CASSRTGTGINQPQHF.

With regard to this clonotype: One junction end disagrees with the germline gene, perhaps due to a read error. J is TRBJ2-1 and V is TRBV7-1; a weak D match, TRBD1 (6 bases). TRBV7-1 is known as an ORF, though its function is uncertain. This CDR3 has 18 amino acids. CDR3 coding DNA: TGTGCCAGCAACCCCGTAGGGGGAACCCGGAGCTCCTACAATAAGCAGTTCTTC. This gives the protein CASNPVGGTRSSYNKQFF.

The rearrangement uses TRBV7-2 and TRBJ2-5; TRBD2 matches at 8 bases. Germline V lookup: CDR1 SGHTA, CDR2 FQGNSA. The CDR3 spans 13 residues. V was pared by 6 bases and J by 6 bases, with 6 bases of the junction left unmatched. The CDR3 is CASRPTSGKTQYF. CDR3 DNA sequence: TGTGCCAGCAGGCCTACTAGCGGAAAGACCCAGTACTTC.

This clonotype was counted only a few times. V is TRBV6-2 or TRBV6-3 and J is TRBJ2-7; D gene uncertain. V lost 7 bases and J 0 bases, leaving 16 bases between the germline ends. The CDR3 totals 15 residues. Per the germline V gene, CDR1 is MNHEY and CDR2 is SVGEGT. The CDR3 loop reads CASTTDRTSSYEQYF. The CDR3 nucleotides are TGTGCCAGCACTACTGATCGAACCTCCTCCTACGAGCAGTACTTC.

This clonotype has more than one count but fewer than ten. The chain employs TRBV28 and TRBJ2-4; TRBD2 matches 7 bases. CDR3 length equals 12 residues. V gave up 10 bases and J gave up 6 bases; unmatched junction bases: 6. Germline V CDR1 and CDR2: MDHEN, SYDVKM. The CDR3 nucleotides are TGTGCCACCGGGGGAGGGAGAAACATTCAGTACTTC. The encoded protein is CATGGGRNIQYF.

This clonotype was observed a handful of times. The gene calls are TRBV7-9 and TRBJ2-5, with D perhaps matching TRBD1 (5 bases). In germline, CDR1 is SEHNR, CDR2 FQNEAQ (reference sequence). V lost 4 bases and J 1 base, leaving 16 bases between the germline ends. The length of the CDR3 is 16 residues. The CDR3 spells CASSSPIVGAQETQYF. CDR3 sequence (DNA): TGTGCCAGCAGCTCACCCATCGTAGGGGCCCAAGAGACCCAGTACTTC.

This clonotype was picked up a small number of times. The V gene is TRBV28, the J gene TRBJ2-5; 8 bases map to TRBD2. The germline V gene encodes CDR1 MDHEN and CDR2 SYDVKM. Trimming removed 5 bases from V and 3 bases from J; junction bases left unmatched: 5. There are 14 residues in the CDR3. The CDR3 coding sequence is TGTGCCAGCAGTACGTTACTAGCGGAAGAGACCCAGTACTTC. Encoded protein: CASSTLLAEETQYF.

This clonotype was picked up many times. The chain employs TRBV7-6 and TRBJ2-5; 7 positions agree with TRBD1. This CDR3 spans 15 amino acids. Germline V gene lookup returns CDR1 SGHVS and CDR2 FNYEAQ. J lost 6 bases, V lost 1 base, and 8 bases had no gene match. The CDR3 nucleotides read TGTGCCAGCAGCTTAGTCCCCAGGGGGTTGCAGACCCAGTACTTC. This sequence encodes CASSLVPRGLQTQYF.

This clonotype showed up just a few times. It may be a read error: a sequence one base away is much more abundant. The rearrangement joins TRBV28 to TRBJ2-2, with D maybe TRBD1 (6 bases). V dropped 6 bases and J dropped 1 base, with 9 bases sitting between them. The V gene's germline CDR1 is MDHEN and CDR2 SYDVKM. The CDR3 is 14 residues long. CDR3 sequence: CASRLGGNTGELFF. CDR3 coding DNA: TGTGCCAGCAGATTAGGGGGGAACACCGGGGAGCTGTTTTTT.

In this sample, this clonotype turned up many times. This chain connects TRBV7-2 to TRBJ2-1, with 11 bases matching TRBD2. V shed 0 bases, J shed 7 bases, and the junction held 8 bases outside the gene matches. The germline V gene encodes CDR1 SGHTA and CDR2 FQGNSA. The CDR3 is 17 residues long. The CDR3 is CASSLATSGTPRNEQFF. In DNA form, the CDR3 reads TGTGCCAGCAGCTTAGCGACTAGCGGGACGCCCAGGAATGAGCAGTTCTTC.

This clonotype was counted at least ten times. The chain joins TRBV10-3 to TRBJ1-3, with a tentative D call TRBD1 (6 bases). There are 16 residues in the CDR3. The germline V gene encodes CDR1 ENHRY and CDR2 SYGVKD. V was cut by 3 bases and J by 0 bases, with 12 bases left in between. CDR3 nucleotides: TGTGCCATCAGTGACCCGGGACAAACCTCTGGAAACACCATATATTTT. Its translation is CAISDPGQTSGNTIYF.

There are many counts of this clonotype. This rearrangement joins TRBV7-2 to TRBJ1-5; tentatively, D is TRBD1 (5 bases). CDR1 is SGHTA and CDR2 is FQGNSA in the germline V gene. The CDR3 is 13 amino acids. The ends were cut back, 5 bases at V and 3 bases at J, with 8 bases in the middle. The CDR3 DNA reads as TGTGCCAGCAGCGTTGGGACCAATCAGCCCCAGCATTTT. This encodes CASSVGTNQPQHF.

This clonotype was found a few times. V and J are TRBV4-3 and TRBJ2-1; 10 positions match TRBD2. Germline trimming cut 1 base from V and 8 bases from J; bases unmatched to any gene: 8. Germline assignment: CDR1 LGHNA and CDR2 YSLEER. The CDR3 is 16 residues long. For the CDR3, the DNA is TGCGCCAGCAGCCAAGCAGGAACTAGCGGGATGGATGAGCAGTTCTTC. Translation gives CASSQAGTSGMDEQFF.

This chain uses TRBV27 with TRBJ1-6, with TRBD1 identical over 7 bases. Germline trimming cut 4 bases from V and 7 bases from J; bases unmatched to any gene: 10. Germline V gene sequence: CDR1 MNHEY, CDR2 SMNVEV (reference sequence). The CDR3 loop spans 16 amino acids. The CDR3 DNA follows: TGTGCCAGCAGTTCACAGGGGAGGTTAGGAAATTCACCCCTCCACTTT. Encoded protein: CASSSQGRLGNSPLHF.